The next 21 T cell receptor beta chains were all read from a single sample in a study of blood T cell repertoires in COVID-19. Measured with immunoSEQ multiplex PCR; TCRdb has only the in-frame clones, and not every one. The table lists some 54,000 clones, about four fifths of them singletons, with roughly 7% in the top ten. The specimen sequenced was peripheral blood. Receptor source: a man in his 70s with active COVID-19.

This clone is a singleton in its sample. The gene calls are TRBV14 and TRBJ1-6; D might be TRBD1 (5 bases). Trimming shortened V by 0 bases and J by 9 bases, and 15 bases separated the two germline ends. The CDR3 is made up of 16 amino acids. In germline, CDR1 is SGHDN, CDR2 FVKESK. The CDR3 DNA reads TGTGCCAGCAGCCAAGAGGTGGGACTAGCAATTTCACCCCTCCACTTT. This codes for CASSQEVGLAISPLHF.

DNA for the CDR3: TGTGCCAGCAGCCAGCGTCTTCAGAACACCGGGGAGCTGTTTTTT. Amino acid sequence: CASSQRLQNTGELFF. The chain carries TRBV2 and TRBJ2-2; D ambiguous. The ends were cut back, 6 bases at V and 1 base at J, with 12 bases in the middle. This CDR3 comprises 15 residues. Germline-derived CDR1 and CDR2 are SNHLY and FYNNEI.

The rearrangement uses TRBV30 and TRBJ1-2; 9 nucleotides agree with TRBD1. Germline trimming cut 3 bases from V and 5 bases from J; bases unmatched to any gene: 7. In germline, CDR1 is GTSNPN, CDR2 SVGIG (reference sequence). CDR3 size: 14 residues. CDR3 DNA sequence: TGTGCCTGGAGGAAAGGGGGGACAGGGTATGGCTACACCTTC. It encodes CAWRKGGTGYGYTF.

The chain joins TRBV6-5 to TRBJ2-1, with 7 bases that match TRBD1. There are 15 residues in the CDR3. The germline gives CDR1 MNHEY, CDR2 SVGAGI. The J segment lost 5 bases and the V segment lost 5 bases, leaving 9 bases of the junction unmatched. CDR3 residues: CASSKIQGYHNEQFF. CDR3 nucleotide sequence: TGTGCCAGCAGTAAAATACAGGGGTACCACAATGAGCAGTTCTTC.

This chain links TRBV7-6 with TRBJ2-5; 9 bases are shared with TRBD1. V trimming: 5 bases; J trimming: 0 bases; junction bases outside the gene matches: 4. Germline assignment: CDR1 SGHVS and CDR2 FNYEAQ. This CDR3 is built from 15 residues. The CDR3 here is CASSQQGADQETQYF. CDR3 bases: TGTGCCAGCAGCCAACAGGGGGCGGACCAAGAGACCCAGTACTTC.

This chain joins TRBV6-2 or TRBV6-3 and TRBJ2-1; D is possibly TRBD2 (7 bases). The germline V gene encodes CDR1 MNHEY and CDR2 SVGEGT. The CDR3 has 15 amino acids. Trimming took off 2 bases at V and 8 bases at J, with 16 bases between the two ends. CDR3 coding DNA: TGTGCCAGCAGTTACAGGGGGGGCCGAACTGATGAGCAGTTCTTC. Protein: CASSYRGGRTDEQFF.

The chain employs TRBV14 and TRBJ1-3, with TRBD1 matching over 9 bases. The germline gives CDR1 SGHDN, CDR2 FVKESK. V was pared by 5 bases and J by 1 base, with 15 bases of the junction left unmatched. This CDR3 contains 19 residues. CDR3 DNA: TGTGCCAGCAGCGGACTGCCGGGACAGGGAATAAGATCTGGAAACACCATATATTTT. Residues: CASSGLPGQGIRSGNTIYF. The full variable domain, completed using reference TRBV14 and TRBJ1-3, is EAGVTQFPSHSVIEKGQTVTLRCDPISGHDNLYWYRRVMGKEIKFLLHFVKESKQDESGMPNNRFLAERTGGTYSTLKVQPAELEDSGVYFCASSGLPGQGIRSGNTIYFGEGSWLTVV.

This clone was found a few times. The rearrangement links TRBV5-4 to TRBJ1-2, with 7 bases that match TRBD1. CDR3 size: 14 residues. J was trimmed by 2 bases and V by 4 bases; bases with no gene match: 5. Germline CDR1 and CDR2: SGHNT and YYREEE (reference sequence). The CDR3 loop reads CASSRAGQNYGYTF. DNA for the CDR3: TGTGCCAGCAGCCGTGCGGGACAGAACTATGGCTACACCTTC.

The chain carries TRBV18 and TRBJ1-3; D is unclear. CDR1 is KGHSH, CDR2 LQKENI, per germline. V was trimmed by 0 bases and J by 4 bases, leaving 10 bases between them. This CDR3 contains 15 residues. CDR3 residues: CASSPPAALGNTIYF. DNA for the CDR3: TGTGCCAGCTCACCACCCGCCGCGCTCGGAAACACCATATATTTT.

This chain connects TRBV19 to TRBJ1-5; the D gene is possibly TRBD1 (5 bases). CDR3 length: 15 amino acids. The germline V gene encodes CDR1 LNHDA and CDR2 SQIVND (reference sequence). Between the trimmed V and J ends, which lost 5 bases and 1 base, there was a span of 12 bases. This CDR3 is CASSVYRFSNQPQHF. CDR3 nucleotides: TGTGCCAGTAGTGTTTACAGGTTCAGCAATCAGCCCCAGCATTTT.

The chain carries TRBV4-3 and TRBJ1-2, with 7 bases aligning to TRBD1. This CDR3 comprises 15 residues. Germline V gene sequence: CDR1 LGHNA, CDR2 YSLEER. Trimming cost V 3 bases and J 4 bases; bases outside gene matches: 8. The CDR3 DNA is TGCGCCAGCAGCCACCAGACAGGGAACCCCTATGGCTACACCTTC. Translation: CASSHQTGNPYGYTF.

The gene calls are TRBV27 and TRBJ1-1; TRBD1 aligns across 12 bases. The junction had 3 bases not matched to a gene; V was cut back by 8 bases and J by 2 bases. This CDR3 comprises 14 residues. Germline V lookup: CDR1 MNHEY, CDR2 SMNVEV (reference sequence). CDR3 in amino acids: CASRDRGLNTEAFF. The CDR3 DNA is TGTGCCAGCCGGGACAGGGGGCTTAACACTGAAGCTTTCTTT.

V usage is TRBV4-3 and J usage is TRBJ1-4, with 8 positions matching TRBD1. CDR3 length: 18 amino acids. CDR1 is LGHNA and CDR2 is YSLEER in the germline V gene. V trimming: 1 base; J trimming: 4 bases; junction bases outside the gene matches: 11. CDR3 loop: CASSQGFRDRPGNEKLFF. In nucleotides, the CDR3 is TGCGCCAGCAGCCAAGGTTTCCGGGACAGGCCGGGTAATGAAAAACTGTTTTTT.

This clone was counted once. The chain recombines TRBV7-2 with TRBJ1-1; 7 nucleotides agree with TRBD1. V lost 6 bases to trimming and J lost 11 bases; unmatched junction nucleotides: 9. In germline, CDR1 is SGHTA, CDR2 FQGNSA. The CDR3 has 12 amino acids. This CDR3 is CASSRGDSRAFF. CDR3 DNA sequence: TGTGCCAGCAGTAGAGGGGACAGTAGGGCTTTCTTT.

The chain has TRBV27 and TRBJ1-2, with TRBD1 matching over 8 bases. The V gene's germline CDR1 is MNHEY and CDR2 SMNVEV (reference sequence). Germline trimming cut 3 bases from V and 6 bases from J; bases unmatched to any gene: 9. The CDR3 has 15 amino acids. CDR3 bases: TGTGCCAGCAGTTTTACTGGACAGGGAGGTCATGGCTACACCTTC. This sequence encodes CASSFTGQGGHGYTF.

V is TRBV29-1 and J is TRBJ2-1; 7 bases are shared with TRBD2. The CDR3 has 13 amino acids. V was pared by 3 bases and J by 8 bases, with 7 bases of the junction left unmatched. Germline V gene data show CDR1 as SQVTM and CDR2 as ANQGSEA. For the CDR3, the DNA is TGCAGCGTTGACAGGCGGGGGTTCGATGAGCAGTTCTTC. It yields the protein CSVDRRGFDEQFF.

The rearrangement joins TRBV10-1 to TRBJ1-3; 7 positions agree with TRBD1. The germline V gene encodes CDR1 WNHNN and CDR2 SYGVQD (reference sequence). The CDR3 consists of 16 residues. V lost 3 bases, J lost 1 base, and 6 bases stayed unmatched. CDR3 protein: CASSEDRAVSGNTIYF. The CDR3 nucleotides read TGCGCCAGCAGTGAAGACAGGGCCGTATCTGGAAACACCATATATTTT.

This clone showed up just once. The rearrangement joins TRBV24-1 to TRBJ1-3; D remains ambiguous. The CDR3 consists of 13 residues. The ends were cut back, 5 bases at V and 0 bases at J, with 4 bases in the middle. CDR1 and CDR2 from the germline V gene are KGHDR and SFDVKD. The CDR3 DNA reads TGTGCCACCAGTGGAGACTCTGGAAACACCATATATTTT. Its translation: CATSGDSGNTIYF.

V is TRBV6-6 and J is TRBJ2-1, with 7 bases identical to TRBD2. The CDR3 runs 14 residues. J was trimmed by 0 bases and V by 5 bases; bases with no gene match: 1. CDR1 is MNHNY, CDR2 SVGAGI, per germline (reference sequence). CDR3 coding DNA: TGTGCCAGCAGTCCTAGCGGCTCCTACAATGAGCAGTTCTTC. Translation: CASSPSGSYNEQFF.

The J gene is TRBJ2-5, the V gene TRBV7-2, with 7 nucleotides matching TRBD1. CDR3 length equals 18 residues. J lost 1 base, V lost 6 bases, and 17 bases had no gene match. Germline values: CDR1 SGHTA, CDR2 FQGNSA. The CDR3 sequence is CASSHTKSGQPVQETQYF. The CDR3 region has the DNA TGTGCCAGCAGTCACACCAAATCGGGACAGCCAGTCCAAGAGACCCAGTACTTC.

DNA for the CDR3: TGTGCCAGCAGTTTGGGCCCCTTCGAGCAGTACTTC. This translates into CASSLGPFEQYF. The chain carries TRBV12-3 or TRBV12-4 and TRBJ2-7; D is undetermined. The ends were cut back, 3 bases at V and 6 bases at J, with 9 bases in the middle. The CDR3 sequence is 12 residues long.